These 9 T cell receptor beta chains came from one sample sequenced in a study of Graves' ophthalmopathy and Graves' hyperthyroidism. RNA served as the template for amplifying TCR beta CDR3 regions. Following a first-round RT-PCR that used HTBI primers, a second-round multiplex PCR was carried out. TCRdb recomputed calls from the multiplex PCR reads with MiXCR, one row per CDR3 protein. The sample has roughly 610,000 distinct CDR3 sequences, 22% seen once; the top ten hold approximately 6.9%. Sequencing was done on a sample of peripheral blood. The source is a woman aged 18-29 years with stable Graves' hyperthyroidism. Some clones in this sample may be carry-over from other donors' samples.

The chain uses TRBV7-3 and TRBJ2-2; D is unresolved. Germline-derived CDR1 and CDR2 are SGHTA and FQGTGA. This CDR3 has 18 residues. V lost 3 bases to trimming and J lost 0 bases, with 17 bases between them. Written as DNA, the CDR3 is TGTGCCAGCAGCTTCTTCTCCCCGGCGGCCTCGAACACCGGGGAGCTGTTTTTT. Translated: CASSFFSPAASNTGELFF.

In its sample, this clonotype was seen a few times. The J gene is TRBJ1-5, the V gene TRBV28, with a weak D call TRBD1 (6 bases). The V gene's germline CDR1 is MDHEN and CDR2 SYDVKM. This CDR3 is 15 amino acids long. V dropped 6 bases and J dropped 0 bases, with 12 bases sitting between them. This CDR3 reads CASRPLTGSNQPQHF. For the CDR3, the DNA is TGTGCCAGCAGACCCCTGACAGGTAGCAATCAGCCCCAGCATTTT.

The chain employs TRBV15 and TRBJ2-2; D remains unclear. This CDR3 spans 16 amino acids. V gave up 0 bases and J gave up 1 base, with 9 bases separating them. Germline V gene lookup returns CDR1 LNHNV and CDR2 YYDKDF (reference sequence). The CDR3 DNA follows: TGTGCCACCAGCAGAGATTTCGGCGTGAACACCGGGGAGCTGTTTTTT. It yields the protein CATSRDFGVNTGELFF. Supplemented by reference TRBV15 and TRBJ2-2, the full variable domain reads DAMVIQNPRYQVTQFGKPVTLSCSQTLNHNVMYWYQQKSSQAPKLLFHYYDKDFNNEADTPDNFQSRRPNTSFCFLDIRSPGLGDTAMYLCATSRDFGVNTGELFFGEGSRLTVL.

This clonotype was recorded at least ten times. The chain couples TRBV12-3 or TRBV12-4 to TRBJ1-6, with 7 nucleotides matching TRBD1. The CDR3 sequence is 14 residues long. Germline trimming cut 7 bases from V and 5 bases from J; bases unmatched to any gene: 5. The CDR3 DNA reads as TGTGCCAGCACCTGGACAGGCGATAATTCACCCCTCCACTTT. This translates into CASTWTGDNSPLHF.

Ten or more counts support this clonotype. The CDR3 DNA follows: TGTGCCAGCAGTAACAAGGGGCTCTACGAGCAGTACTTC. Translation: CASSNKGLYEQYF. The genes are TRBV6-5 and TRBJ2-7; perhaps TRBD1 as D (5 bases). The CDR3 is made up of 13 amino acids. The V end was cut by 5 bases, the J end by 3 bases, with 11 bases between. Germline loops: CDR1 MNHEY, CDR2 SVGAGI.

The chain joins TRBV12-3 or TRBV12-4 to TRBJ1-1, with D possibly being TRBD1 (5 bases). V was trimmed by 6 bases and J by 2 bases, leaving 16 bases between them. This CDR3 is built from 15 residues. CDR3 DNA sequence: TGTGCCAGCAGGTCGGGACGGGAAACTAACACTGAAGCTTTCTTT. Translation: CASRSGRETNTEAFF.

Many counts were recorded for this clonotype. V and J are TRBV28 and TRBJ2-5; D unclear. Trimming stripped 3 bases from V and 0 bases from J, with 14 bases between. Germline V CDR1 and CDR2: MDHEN, SYDVKM. CDR3 size: 16 residues. CDR3 sequence reads: CASSFGSGRYQETQYF. The CDR3 DNA reads as TGTGCCAGCAGTTTTGGGTCAGGTCGGTACCAAGAGACCCAGTACTTC.

V and J are TRBV12-3 or TRBV12-4 and TRBJ2-7; 10 bases align to TRBD2. The V segment lost 6 bases and the J segment 3 bases; nucleotides outside the gene matches: 8. The CDR3 runs to 15 residues. The CDR3 sequence: CASSTLAGGIYEQYF. As DNA, the CDR3 is TGTGCCAGCAGCACCTTAGCGGGAGGCATCTACGAGCAGTACTTC.

This clonotype has ten or more counts. J is TRBJ2-7 and V is TRBV10-3; 9 nucleotides align to TRBD1. The CDR3 length is 14 residues. Germline values: CDR1 ENHRY, CDR2 SYGVKD. The junction had 5 bases not matched to a gene; V was cut back by 6 bases and J by 2 bases. CDR3 loop: CAIRGTGSPYEQYF. CDR3 DNA: TGTGCCATCAGGGGGACAGGGAGCCCCTACGAGCAGTACTTC.